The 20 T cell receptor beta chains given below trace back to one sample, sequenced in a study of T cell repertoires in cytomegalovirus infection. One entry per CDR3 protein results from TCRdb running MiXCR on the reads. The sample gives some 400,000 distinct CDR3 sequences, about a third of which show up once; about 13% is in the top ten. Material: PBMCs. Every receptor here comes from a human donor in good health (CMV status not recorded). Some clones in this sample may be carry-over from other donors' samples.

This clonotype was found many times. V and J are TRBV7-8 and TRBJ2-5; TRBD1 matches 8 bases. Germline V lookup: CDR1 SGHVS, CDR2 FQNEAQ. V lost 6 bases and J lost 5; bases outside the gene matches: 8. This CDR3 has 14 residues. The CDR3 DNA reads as TGTGCCAGCAGTCGTGACAGGGGAACGGAGACCCAGTACTTC. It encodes CASSRDRGTETQYF.

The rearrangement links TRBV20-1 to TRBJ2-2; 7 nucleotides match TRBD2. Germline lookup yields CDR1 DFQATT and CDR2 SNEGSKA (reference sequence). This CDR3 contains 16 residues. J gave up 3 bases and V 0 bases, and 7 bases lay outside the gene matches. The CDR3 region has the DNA TGCAGTGCTAGAGATCTACGCGGGGGACACACCGGGGAGCTGTTTTTT. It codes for CSARDLRGGHTGELFF.

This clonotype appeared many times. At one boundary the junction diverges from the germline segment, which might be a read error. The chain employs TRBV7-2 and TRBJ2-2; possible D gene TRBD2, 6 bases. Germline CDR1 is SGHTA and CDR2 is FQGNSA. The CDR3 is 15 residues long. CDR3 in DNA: TGTGCCACCAGCTGGGGCAGGGAGGTTCCCGGGGAGCTGTTTTTT. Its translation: CATSWGREVPGELFF.

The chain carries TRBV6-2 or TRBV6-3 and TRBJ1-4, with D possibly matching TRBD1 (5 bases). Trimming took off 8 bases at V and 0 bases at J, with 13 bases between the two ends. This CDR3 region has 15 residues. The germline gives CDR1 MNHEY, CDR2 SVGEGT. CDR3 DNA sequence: TGTGCCAGCGGGGGATGGGGTGCAACTAATGAAAAACTGTTTTTT. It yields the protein CASGGWGATNEKLFF.

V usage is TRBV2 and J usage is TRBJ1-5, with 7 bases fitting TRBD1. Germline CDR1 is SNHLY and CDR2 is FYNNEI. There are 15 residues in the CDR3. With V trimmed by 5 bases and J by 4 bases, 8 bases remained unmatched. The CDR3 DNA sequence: TGTGCCAGCAGTCCTCTCGGGACAGAGAATCAGCCCCAGCATTTT. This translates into CASSPLGTENQPQHF.

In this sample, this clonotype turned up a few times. The CDR3 DNA is TGTGCCAGTAGCACCCCCGGAGGGGTCGGCGCTTTCTTT. Its translation is CASSTPGGVGAFF. The chain recombines TRBV19 with TRBJ1-1; D might be TRBD1 (5 bases). From germline, CDR1 is LNHDA and CDR2 SQIVND (reference sequence). CDR3 size: 13 residues. Trimming removed 6 bases at V and 11 bases at J, with 19 bases between.

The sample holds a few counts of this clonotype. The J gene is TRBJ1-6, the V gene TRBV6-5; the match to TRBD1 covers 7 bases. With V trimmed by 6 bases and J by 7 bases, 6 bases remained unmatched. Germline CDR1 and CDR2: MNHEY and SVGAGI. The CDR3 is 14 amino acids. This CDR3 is CASRRQGGNSPLHF. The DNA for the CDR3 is TGTGCCAGCAGACGACAGGGAGGGAATTCACCCCTCCACTTT.

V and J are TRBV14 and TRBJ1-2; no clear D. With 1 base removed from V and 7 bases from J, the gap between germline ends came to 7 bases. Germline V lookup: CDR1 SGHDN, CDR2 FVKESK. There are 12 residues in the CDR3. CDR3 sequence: CASSQVGSGYTF. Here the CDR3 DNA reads TGTGCCAGCAGCCAAGTTGGTTCTGGCTACACCTTC.

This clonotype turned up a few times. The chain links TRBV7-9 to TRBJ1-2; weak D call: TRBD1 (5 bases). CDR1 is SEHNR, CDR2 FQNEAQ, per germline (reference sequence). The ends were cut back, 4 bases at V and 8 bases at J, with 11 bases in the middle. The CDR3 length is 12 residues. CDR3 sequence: CASSWGTDGYTF. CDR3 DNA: TGTGCCAGCAGCTGGGGGACGGACGGCTACACCTTC. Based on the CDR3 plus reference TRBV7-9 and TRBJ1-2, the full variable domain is DTGVSQNPRHKITKRGQNVTFRCDPISEHNRLYWYRQTLGQGPEFLTYFQNEAQLEKSRLLSDRFSAERPKGSFSTLEIQRTEQGDSAMYLCASSWGTDGYTFGSGTRLTVV.

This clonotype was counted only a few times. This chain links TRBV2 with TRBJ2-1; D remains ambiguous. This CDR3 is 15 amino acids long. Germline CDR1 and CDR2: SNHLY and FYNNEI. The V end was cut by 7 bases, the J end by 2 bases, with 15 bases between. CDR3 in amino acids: CASIPSTSTYNEQFF. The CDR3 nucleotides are TGTGCCAGCATACCCAGCACGTCAACCTACAATGAGCAGTTCTTC.

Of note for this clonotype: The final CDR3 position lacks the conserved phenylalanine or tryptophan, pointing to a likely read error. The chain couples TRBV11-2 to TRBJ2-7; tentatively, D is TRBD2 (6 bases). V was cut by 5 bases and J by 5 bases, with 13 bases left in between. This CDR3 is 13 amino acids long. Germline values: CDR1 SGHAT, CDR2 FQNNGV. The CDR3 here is CASSPRGEDEQYL. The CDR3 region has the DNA TGTGCCAGCAGCCCTCGTGGGGAGGACGAGCAGTACTTA.

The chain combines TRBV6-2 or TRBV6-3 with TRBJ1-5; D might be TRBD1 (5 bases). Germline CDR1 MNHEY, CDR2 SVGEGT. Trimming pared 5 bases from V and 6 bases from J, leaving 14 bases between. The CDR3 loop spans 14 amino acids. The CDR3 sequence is CASSAGLGGQPQHF. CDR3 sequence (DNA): TGTGCCAGCAGTGCAGGGCTTGGAGGTCAGCCCCAGCATTTT.

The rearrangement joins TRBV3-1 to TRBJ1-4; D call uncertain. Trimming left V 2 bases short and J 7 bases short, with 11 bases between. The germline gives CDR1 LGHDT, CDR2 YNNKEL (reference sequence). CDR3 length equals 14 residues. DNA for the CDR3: TGTGCCAGCAGCCAACTGGGAGTTGGTGAAAAACTGTTTTTT. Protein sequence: CASSQLGVGEKLFF.

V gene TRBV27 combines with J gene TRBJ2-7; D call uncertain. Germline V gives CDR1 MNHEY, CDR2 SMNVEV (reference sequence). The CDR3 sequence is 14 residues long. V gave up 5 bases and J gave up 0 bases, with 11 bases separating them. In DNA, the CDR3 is TGTGCCAGCAGTACAATACCCCCCTCCTACGAGCAGTACTTC. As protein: CASSTIPPSYEQYF.

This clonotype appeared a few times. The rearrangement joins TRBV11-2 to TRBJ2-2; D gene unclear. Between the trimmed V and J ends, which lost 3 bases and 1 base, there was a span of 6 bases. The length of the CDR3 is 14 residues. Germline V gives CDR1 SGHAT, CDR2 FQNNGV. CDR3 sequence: CASSLTLNTGELFF. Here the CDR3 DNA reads TGTGCCAGCAGCTTGACCCTGAACACCGGGGAGCTGTTTTTT.

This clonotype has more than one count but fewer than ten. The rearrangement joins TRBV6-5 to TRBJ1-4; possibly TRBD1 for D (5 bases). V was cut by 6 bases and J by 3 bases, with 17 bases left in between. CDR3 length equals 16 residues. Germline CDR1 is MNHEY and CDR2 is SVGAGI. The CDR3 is CASRGTPGGANEKLFF. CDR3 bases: TGTGCCAGCAGAGGGACTCCGGGAGGCGCTAATGAAAAACTGTTTTTT.

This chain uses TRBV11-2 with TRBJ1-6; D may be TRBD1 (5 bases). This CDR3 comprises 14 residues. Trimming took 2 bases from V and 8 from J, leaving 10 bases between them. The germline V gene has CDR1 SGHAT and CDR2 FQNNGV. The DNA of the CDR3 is TGTGCCAGCAGCTTAAGGGTAGGGGATTCACCCCTCCACTTT. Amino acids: CASSLRVGDSPLHF.

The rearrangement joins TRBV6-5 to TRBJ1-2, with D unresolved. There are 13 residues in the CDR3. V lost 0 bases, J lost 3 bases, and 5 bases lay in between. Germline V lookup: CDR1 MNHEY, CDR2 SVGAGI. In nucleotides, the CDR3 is TGTGCCAGCAGTTACTCGGCAGACTATGGCTACACCTTC. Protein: CASSYSADYGYTF.

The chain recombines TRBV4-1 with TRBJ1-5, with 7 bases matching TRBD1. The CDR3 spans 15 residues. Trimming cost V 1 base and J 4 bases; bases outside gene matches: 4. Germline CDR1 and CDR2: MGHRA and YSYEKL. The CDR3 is CASSQATGWNQPQHF. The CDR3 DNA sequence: TGCGCCAGCAGCCAAGCGACAGGGTGGAATCAGCCCCAGCATTTT.

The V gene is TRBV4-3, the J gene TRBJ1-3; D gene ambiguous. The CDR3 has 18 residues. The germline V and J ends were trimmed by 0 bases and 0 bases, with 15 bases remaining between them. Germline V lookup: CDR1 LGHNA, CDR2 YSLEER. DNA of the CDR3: TGCGCCAGCAGCCAAGATAGCTTGGCGATCAGCTCTGGAAACACCATATATTTT. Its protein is CASSQDSLAISSGNTIYF.